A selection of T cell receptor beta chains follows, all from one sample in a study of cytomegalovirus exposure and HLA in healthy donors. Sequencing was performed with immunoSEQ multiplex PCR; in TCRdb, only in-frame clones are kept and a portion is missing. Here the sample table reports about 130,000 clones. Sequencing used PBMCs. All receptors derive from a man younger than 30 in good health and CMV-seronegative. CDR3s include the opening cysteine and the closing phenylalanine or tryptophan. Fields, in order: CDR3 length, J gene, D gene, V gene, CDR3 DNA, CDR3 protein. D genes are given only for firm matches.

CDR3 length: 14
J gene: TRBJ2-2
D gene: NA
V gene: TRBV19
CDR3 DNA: TGTGCCAGTAGCATGACAGTGGACACCGGGGAGCTGTTTTTT
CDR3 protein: CASSMTVDTGELFF

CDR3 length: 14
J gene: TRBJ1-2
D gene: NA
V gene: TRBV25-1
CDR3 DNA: TGTGCCAGCAGTGTTCAGGCCGATAACTATGGCTACACCTTC
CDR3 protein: CASSVQADNYGYTF

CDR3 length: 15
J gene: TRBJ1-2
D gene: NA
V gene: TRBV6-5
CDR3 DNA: TGTGCCAGCAGGACAATTCTCGACATCTCCTATGGCTACACCTTC
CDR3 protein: CASRTILDISYGYTF

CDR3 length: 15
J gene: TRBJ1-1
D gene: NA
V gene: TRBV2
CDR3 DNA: TGTGCCAGCAGTGAAGCGCGGGGGATGAACACTGAAGCTTTCTTT
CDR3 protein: CASSEARGMNTEAFF

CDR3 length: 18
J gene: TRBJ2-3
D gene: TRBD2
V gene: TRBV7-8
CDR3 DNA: TGTGCCAGCAGCTCCGCCCCCCGGGAGCGGGGGAACACAGATACGCAGTATTTT
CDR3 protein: CASSSAPRERGNTDTQYF

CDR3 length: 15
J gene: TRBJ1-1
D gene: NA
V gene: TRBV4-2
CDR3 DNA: TGTGCCAGCAGCCAACTCTTAGGGGCGAACACTGAAGCTTTCTTT
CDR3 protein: CASSQLLGANTEAFF

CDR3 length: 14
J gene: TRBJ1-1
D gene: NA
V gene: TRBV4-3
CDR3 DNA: TGCGCCAGCAGCCAAGTAGGCGGAAGGACTGAAGCTTTCTTT
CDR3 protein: CASSQVGGRTEAFF

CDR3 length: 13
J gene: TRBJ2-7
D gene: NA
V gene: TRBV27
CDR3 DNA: TGTGCCAGCAGTTTTGGGCCCACCACCGAGCAGTACTTC
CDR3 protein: CASSFGPTTEQYF

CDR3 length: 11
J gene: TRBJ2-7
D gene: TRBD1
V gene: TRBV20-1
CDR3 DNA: TGCAGTGCTATAGGACAGGGCGAGCAGTACTTC
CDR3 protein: CSAIGQGEQYF

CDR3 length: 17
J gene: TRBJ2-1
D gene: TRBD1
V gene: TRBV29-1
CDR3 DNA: TGCAGCGTCTCCGGGACAGGGCGTGGGTTTGGGCACAATGAGCAGTTCTTC
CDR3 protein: CSVSGTGRGFGHNEQFF

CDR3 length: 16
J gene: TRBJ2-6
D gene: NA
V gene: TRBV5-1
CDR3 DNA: TGCGCCAGCAGCTACTACAGGGATGCTGGGGCCAACGTCCTGACTTTC
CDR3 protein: CASSYYRDAGANVLTF

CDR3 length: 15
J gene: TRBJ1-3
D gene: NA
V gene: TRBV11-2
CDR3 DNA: TGTGCCAGCAGCTTGGACGGGAACTCTGGAAACACCATATATTTT
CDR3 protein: CASSLDGNSGNTIYF

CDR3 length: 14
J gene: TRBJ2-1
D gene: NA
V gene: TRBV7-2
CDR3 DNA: TGTGCCAGCAGCTTAGATCCCTCTTACAATGAGCAGTTCTTC
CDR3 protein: CASSLDPSYNEQFF

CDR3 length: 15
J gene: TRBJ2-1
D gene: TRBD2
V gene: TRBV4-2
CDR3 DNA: TGTGCCAGCAGCAAACTAGCGGGAGGGATGGATGAGCAGTTCTTC
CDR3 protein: CASSKLAGGMDEQFF

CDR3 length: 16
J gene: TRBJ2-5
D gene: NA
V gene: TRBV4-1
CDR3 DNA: TGCGCCAGCAGCCAAGGGCCTGGACAGCGAGCAGAGACCCAGTACTTC
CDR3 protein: CASSQGPGQRAETQYF

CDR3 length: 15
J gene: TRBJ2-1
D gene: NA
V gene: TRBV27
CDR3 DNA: TGTGCCAGCAGAGATAGCATCGATTCCTACAATGAGCAGTTCTTC
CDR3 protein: CASRDSIDSYNEQFF

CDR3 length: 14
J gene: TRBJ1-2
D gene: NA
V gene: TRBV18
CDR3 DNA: TGTGCCAGCTCACCACCGACGACAGGTACGGGCTACACCTTC
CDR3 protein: CASSPPTTGTGYTF

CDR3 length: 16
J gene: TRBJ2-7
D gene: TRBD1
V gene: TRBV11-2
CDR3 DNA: TGTGCCAGCAGCGATACAGGGGGCGCGAATCGCTACGAGCAGTACTTC
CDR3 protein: CASSDTGGANRYEQYF

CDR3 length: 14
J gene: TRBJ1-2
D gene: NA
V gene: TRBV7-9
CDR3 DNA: TGTGCCAGCAGTCCCAGCGAACGACAGCATGGCTACACCTTC
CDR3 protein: CASSPSERQHGYTF

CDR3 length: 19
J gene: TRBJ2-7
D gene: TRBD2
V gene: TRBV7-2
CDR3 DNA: TGTGCCAGCAGCACGCGAACTAGCGGTTCCACCCGTACAGCCTACGAGCAGTACTTC
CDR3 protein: CASSTRTSGSTRTAYEQYF

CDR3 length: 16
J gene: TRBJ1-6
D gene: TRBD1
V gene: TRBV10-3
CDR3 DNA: TGTGCCATCAGTAACCTAGGACAGGAGGCGAATTCACCCCTCCACTTT
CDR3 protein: CAISNLGQEANSPLHF

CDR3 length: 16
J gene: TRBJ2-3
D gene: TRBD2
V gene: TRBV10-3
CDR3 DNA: TGTGCCATCAGTGAGATAGCGGGAGGAAGCACAGATACGCAGTATTTT
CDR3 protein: CAISEIAGGSTDTQYF

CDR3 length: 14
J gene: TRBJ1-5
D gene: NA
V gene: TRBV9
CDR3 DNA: TGTGCCAGCAGCACCGCCGACGGGGAGCAGCCCCAGCATTTT
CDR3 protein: CASSTADGEQPQHF

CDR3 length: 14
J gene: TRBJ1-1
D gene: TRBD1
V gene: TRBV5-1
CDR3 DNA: TGCGCCAGCAGCGTCGACAGGGGTAACACTGAAGCTTTCTTT
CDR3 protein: CASSVDRGNTEAFF

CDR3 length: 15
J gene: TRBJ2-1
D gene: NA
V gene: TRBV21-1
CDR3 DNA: TGTGCCAGCAGCAAGAGTAGCGGGAGGGCCAATGAGCAGTTCTTC
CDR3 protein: CASSKSSGRANEQFF

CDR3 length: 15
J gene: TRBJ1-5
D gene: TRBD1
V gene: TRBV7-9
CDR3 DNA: TGTGCCAGCAGCTTACTAGGGGGCGCAGATCAGCCCCAGCATTTT
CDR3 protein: CASSLLGGADQPQHF

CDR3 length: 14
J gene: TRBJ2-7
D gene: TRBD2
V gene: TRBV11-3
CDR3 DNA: TGTGCCAGCAGCTTGGGACTAGAACACTACGAGCAGTACTTC
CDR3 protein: CASSLGLEHYEQYF

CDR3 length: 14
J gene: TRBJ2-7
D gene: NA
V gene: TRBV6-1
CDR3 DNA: TGTGCCAGCAGTGAGCGGGGGCTCACCTACGAGCAGTACTTC
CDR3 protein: CASSERGLTYEQYF

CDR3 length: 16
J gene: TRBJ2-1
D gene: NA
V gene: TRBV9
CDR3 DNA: TGTGCCAGCAGCGCGGAAATCACAACAGGGTTGGGTGAGCAGTTCTTC
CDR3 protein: CASSAEITTGLGEQFF

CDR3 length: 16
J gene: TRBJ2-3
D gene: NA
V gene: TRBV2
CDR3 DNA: TGTGCCAGCAGTGAGGAGGACTACCCCACCACAGATACGCAGTATTTT
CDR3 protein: CASSEEDYPTTDTQYF

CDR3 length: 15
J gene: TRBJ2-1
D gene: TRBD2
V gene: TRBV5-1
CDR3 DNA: TGCGCCAGCAGCTTAGAAGCGGGGATCCAGGGTGAGCAGTTCTTC
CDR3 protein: CASSLEAGIQGEQFF

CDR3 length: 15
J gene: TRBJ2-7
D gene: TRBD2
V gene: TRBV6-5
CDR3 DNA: TGTGCCAGCAGTTACGGGAGCGGGAGAGCGGGAGAGCAGTACTTC
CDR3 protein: CASSYGSGRAGEQYF

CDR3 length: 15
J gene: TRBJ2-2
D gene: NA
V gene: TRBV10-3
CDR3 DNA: TGTGCCATCAGTGGACGAGAGGAGGGGACCGGGGAGCTGTTTTTT
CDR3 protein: CAISGREEGTGELFF

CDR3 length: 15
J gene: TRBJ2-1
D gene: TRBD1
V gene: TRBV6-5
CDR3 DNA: TGTGCCAGCAGTTACGTGGGACAGGGCTTATCTGAGCAGTTCTTC
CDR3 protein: CASSYVGQGLSEQFF

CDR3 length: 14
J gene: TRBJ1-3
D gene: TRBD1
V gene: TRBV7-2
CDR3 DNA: TGTGCCAGCACCCTCACAGGGGGCGGAAACACCATATATTTT
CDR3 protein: CASTLTGGGNTIYF

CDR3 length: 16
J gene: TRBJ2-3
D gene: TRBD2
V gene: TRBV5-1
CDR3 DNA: TGCGCCAGCAGCCCCCATAGCGGGAGAGGGACAGATACGCAGTATTTT
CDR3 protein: CASSPHSGRGTDTQYF

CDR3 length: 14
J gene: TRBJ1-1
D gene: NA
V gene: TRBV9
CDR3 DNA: TGTGCCAGCAGCGGGATGACTGTGAACACTGAAGCTTTCTTT
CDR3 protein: CASSGMTVNTEAFF

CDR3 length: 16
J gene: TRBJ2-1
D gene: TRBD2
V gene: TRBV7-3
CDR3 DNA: TGTGCCAGCAGCTTCGGGACTAGCGGGGGGTTCAATGAGCAGTTCTTC
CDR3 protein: CASSFGTSGGFNEQFF

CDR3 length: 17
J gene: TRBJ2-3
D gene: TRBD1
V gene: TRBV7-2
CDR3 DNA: TGTGCCAGCAGCTTAGCGCTGCCGGGACAGGCGGGCGATACGCAGTATTTT
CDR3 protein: CASSLALPGQAGDTQYF

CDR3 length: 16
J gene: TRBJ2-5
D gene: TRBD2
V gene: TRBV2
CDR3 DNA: TGTGCCAGCAGGGGGGGGACTAGCGGGTCGCAAGAGACCCAGTACTTC
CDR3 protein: CASRGGTSGSQETQYF

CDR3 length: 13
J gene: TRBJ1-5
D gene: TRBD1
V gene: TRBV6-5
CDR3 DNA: TGTGCCAGTGGGACAGGGCCACGGCAGCCCCAGCATTTT
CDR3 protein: CASGTGPRQPQHF